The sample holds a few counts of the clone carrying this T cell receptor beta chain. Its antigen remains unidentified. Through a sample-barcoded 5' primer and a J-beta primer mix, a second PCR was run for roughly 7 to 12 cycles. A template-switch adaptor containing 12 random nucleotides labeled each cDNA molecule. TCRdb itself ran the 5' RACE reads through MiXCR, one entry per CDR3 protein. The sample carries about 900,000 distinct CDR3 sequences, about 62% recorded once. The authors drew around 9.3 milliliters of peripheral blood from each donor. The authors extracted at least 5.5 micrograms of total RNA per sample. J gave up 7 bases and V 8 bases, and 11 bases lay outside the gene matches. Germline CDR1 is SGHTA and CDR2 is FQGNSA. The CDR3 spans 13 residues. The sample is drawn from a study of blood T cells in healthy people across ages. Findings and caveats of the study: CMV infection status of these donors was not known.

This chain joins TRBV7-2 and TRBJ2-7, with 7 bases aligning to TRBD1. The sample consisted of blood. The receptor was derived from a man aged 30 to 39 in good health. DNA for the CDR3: TGTGCCAGCGCGACAGGGTTCTTACGGGAGCAGTACTTC. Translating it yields CASATGFLREQYF.